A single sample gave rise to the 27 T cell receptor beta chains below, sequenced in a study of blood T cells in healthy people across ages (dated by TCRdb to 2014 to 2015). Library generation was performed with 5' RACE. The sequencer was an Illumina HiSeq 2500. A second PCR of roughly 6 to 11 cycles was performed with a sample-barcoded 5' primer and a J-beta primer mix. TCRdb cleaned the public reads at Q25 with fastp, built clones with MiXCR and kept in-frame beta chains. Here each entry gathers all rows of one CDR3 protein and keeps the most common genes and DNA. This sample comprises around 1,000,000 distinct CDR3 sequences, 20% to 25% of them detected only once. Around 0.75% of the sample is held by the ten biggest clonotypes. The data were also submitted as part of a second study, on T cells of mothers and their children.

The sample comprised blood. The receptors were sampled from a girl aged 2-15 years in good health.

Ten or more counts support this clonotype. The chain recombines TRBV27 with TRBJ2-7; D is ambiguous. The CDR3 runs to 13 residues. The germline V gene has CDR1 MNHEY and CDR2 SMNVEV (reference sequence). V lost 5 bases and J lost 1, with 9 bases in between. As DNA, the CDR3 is TGTGCCAGCAGTCCTCTGGGGTCCTACGAGCAGTACTTC. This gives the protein CASSPLGSYEQYF.

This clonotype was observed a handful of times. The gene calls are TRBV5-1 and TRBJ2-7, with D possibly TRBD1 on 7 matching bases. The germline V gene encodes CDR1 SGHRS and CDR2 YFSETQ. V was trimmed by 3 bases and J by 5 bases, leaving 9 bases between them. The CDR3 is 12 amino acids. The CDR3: CASSSRGDEQYF. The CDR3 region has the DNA TGCGCCAGCAGCTCCAGGGGGGACGAGCAGTACTTC.

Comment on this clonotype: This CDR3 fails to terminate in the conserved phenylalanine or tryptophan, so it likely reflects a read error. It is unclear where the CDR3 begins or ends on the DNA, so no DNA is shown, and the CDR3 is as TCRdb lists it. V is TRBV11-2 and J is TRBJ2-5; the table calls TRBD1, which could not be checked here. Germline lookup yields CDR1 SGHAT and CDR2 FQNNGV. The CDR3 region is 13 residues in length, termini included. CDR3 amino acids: CASSSMAELTGRV.

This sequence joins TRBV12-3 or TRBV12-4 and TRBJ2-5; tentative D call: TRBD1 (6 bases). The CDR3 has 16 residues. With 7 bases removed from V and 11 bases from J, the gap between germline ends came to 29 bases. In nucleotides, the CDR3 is TGTGCCAGCACCACCACCGACAGGCCCCCAACTGGGGAGCAGTACTTC. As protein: CASTTTDRPPTGEQYF.

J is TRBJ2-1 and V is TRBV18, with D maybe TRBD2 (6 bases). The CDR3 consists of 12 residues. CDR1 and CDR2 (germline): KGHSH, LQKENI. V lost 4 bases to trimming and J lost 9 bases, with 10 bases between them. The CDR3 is CASSRSEGEQFF. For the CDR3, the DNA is TGTGCCAGCTCACGTTCGGAGGGTGAGCAGTTCTTC. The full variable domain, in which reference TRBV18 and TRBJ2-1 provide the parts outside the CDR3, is NAGVMQNPRHLVRRRGQEARLRCSPMKGHSHVYWYRQLPEEGLKFMVYLQKENIIDESGMPKERFSAEFPKEGPSILRIQQVVRGDSAAYFCASSRSEGEQFFGPGTRLTVL.

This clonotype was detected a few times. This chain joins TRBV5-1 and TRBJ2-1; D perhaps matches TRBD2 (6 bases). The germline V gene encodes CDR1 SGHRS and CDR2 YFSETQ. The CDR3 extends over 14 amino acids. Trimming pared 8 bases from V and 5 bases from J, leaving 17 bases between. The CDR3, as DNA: TGCGCCAGTGGAAGTTCCGGGACTGACAATGAGCAGTTCTTC. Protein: CASGSSGTDNEQFF.

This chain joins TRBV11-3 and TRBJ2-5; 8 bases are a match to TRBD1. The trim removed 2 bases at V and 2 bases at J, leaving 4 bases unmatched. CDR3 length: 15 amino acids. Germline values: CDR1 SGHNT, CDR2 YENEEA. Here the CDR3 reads CASSLTRTGQETQYF. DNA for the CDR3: TGTGCCAGCAGCTTAACGAGGACAGGGCAAGAGACCCAGTACTTC.

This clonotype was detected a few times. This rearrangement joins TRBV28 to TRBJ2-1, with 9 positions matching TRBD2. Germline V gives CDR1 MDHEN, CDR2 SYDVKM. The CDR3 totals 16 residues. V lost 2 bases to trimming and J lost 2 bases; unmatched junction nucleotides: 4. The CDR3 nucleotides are TGTGCCAGCAGTTTACAGCAGCGGGGGGCCTACAATGAGCAGTTCTTC. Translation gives CASSLQQRGAYNEQFF.

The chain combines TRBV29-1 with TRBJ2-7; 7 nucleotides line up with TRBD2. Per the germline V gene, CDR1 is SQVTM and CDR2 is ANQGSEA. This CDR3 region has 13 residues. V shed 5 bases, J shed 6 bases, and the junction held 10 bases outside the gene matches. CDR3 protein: CSVLGGSTSEQYF. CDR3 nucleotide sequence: TGCAGCGTTTTGGGCGGGAGTACGTCCGAGCAGTACTTC.

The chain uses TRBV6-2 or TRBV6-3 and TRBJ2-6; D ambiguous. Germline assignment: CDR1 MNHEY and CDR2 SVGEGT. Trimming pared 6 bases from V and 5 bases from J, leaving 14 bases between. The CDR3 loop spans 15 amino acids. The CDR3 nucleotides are TGTGCCAGCAGCCTTCTCTTCCCCTGGGCCAACGTCCTGACTTTC. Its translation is CASSLLFPWANVLTF.

CDR3 region: CASSLDRFKSGANVLTF. The CDR3 DNA reads as TGTGCCAGCAGCTTGGACCGATTTAAATCTGGGGCCAACGTCCTGACTTTC. This rearrangement joins TRBV12-3 or TRBV12-4 to TRBJ2-6; D remains unclear. The CDR3 is made up of 17 amino acids. The V gene lost 6 bases and the J gene lost 1 base, with 16 bases spanning the gap.

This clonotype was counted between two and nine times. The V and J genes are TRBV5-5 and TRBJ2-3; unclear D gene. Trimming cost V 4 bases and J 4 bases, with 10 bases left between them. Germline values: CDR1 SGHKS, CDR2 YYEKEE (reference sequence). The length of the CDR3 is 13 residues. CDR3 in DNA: TGTGCCAGCAGCACTGGCCCTCCAGATACGCAGTATTTT. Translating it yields CASSTGPPDTQYF.

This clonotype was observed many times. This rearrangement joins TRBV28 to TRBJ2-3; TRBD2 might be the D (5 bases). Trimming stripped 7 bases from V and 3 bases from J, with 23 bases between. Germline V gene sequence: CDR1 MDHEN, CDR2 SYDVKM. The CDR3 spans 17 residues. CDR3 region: CASTAPWTHRETDTQYF. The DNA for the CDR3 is TGTGCCAGCACTGCCCCGTGGACTCACCGAGAAACAGATACGCAGTATTTT.

The CDR3 here is CASSSISTGGGETQYF. The CDR3 coding sequence is TGTGCCAGCAGCTCAATATCGACAGGGGGCGGAGAGACCCAGTACTTC. The chain couples TRBV7-9 to TRBJ2-5; 10 positions agree with TRBD1. The V segment lost 4 bases and the J segment 4 bases; nucleotides outside the gene matches: 9. Germline V gene data show CDR1 as SEHNR and CDR2 as FQNEAQ (reference sequence). The CDR3 spans 16 residues. The full variable domain, rest sourced from reference TRBV7-9 and TRBJ2-5, is DTGVSQNPRHKITKRGQNVTFRCDPISEHNRLYWYRQTLGQGPEFLTYFQNEAQLEKSRLLSDRFSAERPKGSFSTLEIQRTEQGDSAMYLCASSSISTGGGETQYFGPGTRLLVL.

This CDR3 reads CATSRDLGTSGTGELFF. DNA of the CDR3: TGTGCCACCAGCAGAGACCTCGGGACTAGCGGCACCGGGGAGCTGTTTTTT. This sequence joins TRBV15 and TRBJ2-2, with 11 bases matching TRBD2. Germline loops: CDR1 LNHNV, CDR2 YYDKDF (reference sequence). Germline trimming cut 0 bases from V and 4 bases from J; bases unmatched to any gene: 4. This CDR3 contains 17 residues.

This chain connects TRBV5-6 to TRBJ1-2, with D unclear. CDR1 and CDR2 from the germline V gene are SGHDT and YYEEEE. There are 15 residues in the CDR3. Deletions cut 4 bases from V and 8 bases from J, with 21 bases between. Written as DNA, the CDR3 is TGTGCCAGCAGCCTATGGACGGAGCTATACTTGGGCTACACCTTC. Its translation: CASSLWTELYLGYTF. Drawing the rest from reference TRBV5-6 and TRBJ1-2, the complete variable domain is DAGVTQSPTHLIKTRGQQVTLRCSPKSGHDTVSWYQQALGQGPQFIFQYYEEEERQRGNFPDRFSGHQFPNYSSELNVNALLLGDSALYLCASSLWTELYLGYTFGSGTRLTVV.

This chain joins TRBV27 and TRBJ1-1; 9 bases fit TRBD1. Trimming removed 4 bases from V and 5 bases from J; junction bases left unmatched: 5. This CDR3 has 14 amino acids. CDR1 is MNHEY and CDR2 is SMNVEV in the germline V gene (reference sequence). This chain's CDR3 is CASSSTGGFTEAFF. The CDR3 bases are TGTGCCAGCAGTTCAACAGGGGGCTTTACTGAAGCTTTCTTT.

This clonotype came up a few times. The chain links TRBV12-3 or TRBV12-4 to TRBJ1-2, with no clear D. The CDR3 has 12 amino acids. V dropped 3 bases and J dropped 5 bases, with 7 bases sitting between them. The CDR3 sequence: CASSLVRYGYTF. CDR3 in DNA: TGTGCCAGCAGTTTGGTACGATATGGCTACACCTTC.

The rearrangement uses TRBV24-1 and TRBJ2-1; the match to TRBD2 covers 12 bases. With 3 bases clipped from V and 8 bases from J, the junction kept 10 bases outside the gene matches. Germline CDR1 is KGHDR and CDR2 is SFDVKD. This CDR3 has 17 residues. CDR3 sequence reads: CATSDPLAGGPGDEQFF. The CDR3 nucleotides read TGTGCCACCAGTGATCCACTAGCGGGAGGCCCCGGGGATGAGCAGTTCTTC.

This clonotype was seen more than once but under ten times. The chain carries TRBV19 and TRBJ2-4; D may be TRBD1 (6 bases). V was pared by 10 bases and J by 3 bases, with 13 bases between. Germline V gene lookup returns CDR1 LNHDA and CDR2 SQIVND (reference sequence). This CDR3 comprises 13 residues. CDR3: CAISDRNKNIQYF. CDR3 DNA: TGTGCCATTTCTGACAGGAACAAAAACATTCAGTACTTC. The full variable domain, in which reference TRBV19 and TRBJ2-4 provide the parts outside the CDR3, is DGGITQSPKYLFRKEGQNVTLSCEQNLNHDAMYWYRQDPGQGLRLIYYSQIVNDFQKGDIAEGYSVSREKKESFPLTVTSAQKNPTAFYLCAISDRNKNIQYFGAGTRLSVL.

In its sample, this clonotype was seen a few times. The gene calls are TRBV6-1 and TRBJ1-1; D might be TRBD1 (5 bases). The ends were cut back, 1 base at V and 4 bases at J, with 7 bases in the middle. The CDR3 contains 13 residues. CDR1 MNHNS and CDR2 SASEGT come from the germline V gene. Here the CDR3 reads CASSEEGVTEAFF. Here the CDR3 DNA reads TGTGCCAGCAGTGAAGAAGGGGTCACTGAAGCTTTCTTT.

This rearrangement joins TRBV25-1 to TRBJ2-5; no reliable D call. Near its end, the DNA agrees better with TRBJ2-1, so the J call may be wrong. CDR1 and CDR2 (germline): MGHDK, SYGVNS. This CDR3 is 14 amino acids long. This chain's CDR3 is CASSDPGLSDEQFF. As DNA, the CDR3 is TGTGCCAGCAGTGACCCCGGTTTGAGCGATGAGCAGTTCTTC.

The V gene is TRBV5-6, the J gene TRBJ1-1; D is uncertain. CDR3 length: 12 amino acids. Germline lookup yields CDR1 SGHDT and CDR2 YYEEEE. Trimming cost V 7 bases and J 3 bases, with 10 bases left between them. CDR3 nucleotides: TGTGCCAGCGTCCGTCGGGACACTGAAGCTTTCTTT. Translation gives CASVRRDTEAFF.

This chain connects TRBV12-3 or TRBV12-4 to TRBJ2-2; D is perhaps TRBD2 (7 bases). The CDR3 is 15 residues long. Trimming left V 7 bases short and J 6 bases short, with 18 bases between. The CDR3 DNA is TGTGCCAGCATAGGGGTGGGGGGGCTTCCCGGGGAGCTGTTTTTT. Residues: CASIGVGGLPGELFF.

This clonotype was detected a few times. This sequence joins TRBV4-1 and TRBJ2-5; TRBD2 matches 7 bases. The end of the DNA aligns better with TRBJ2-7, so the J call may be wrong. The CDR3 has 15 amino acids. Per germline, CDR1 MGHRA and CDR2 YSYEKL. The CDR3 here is CASSPGEGGLDEQYF. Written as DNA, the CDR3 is TGCGCCAGCAGCCCCGGGGAGGGAGGGTTGGACGAGCAGTACTTC.

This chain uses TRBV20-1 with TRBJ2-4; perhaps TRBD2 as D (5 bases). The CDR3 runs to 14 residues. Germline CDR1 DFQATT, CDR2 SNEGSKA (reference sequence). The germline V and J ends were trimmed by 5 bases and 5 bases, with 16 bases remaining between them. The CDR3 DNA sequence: TGCAGTGCTCCCCCTCGAACCGGGGAAAACATTCAGTACTTC. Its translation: CSAPPRTGENIQYF.

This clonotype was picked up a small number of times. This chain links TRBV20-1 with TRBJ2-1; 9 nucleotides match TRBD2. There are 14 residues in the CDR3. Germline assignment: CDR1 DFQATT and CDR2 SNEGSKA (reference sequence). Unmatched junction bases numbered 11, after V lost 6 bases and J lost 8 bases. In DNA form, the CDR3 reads TGCAGTGCGCGGGGGGGCCGCCCCGGCTATGAGCAGTTCTTC. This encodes CSARGGRPGYEQFF.